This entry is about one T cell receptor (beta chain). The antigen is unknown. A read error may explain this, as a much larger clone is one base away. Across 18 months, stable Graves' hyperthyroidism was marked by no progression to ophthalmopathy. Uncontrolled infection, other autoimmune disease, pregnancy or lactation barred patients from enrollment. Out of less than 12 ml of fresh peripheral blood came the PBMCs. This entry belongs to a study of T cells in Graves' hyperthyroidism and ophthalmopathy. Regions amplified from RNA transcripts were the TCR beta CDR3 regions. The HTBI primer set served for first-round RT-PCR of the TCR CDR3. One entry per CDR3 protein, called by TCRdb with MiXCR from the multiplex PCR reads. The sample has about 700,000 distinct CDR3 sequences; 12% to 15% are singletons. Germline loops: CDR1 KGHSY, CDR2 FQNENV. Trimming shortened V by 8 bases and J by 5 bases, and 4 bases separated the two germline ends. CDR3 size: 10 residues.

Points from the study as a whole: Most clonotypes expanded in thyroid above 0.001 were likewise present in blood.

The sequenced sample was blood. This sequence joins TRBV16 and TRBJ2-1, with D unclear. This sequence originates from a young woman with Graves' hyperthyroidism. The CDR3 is CASANNEQFF. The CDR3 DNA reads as TGTGCCAGCGCAAACAATGAGCAGTTCTTC.